The rows below give T cell receptor beta chains drawn from one sample of a study of blood T cells in healthy people across ages. Each CDR3 protein is one row after TCRdb ran MiXCR on the 5' RACE reads. This table has over 1,500,000 distinct CDR3 sequences, approximately 40% appearing once. Sequenced input: blood. These receptors all stem from a human donor in good health. CDR3s include the opening cysteine and the closing phenylalanine or tryptophan. Fields, in order: clone size, D gene, V gene, J gene, CDR3 DNA, CDR3 protein. A D gene is named only where the DNA matches it firmly. For some rows the clone size is stated as once, few or many, or as a class when expanded; others skip it.

NA	TRBD1	TRBV6-4	TRBJ1-2	TGTGCCGGGACAGGGGATGGTGATGGCTACACCTTC	CAGTGDGDGYTF
NA	NA	TRBV5-5	TRBJ1-1	TGTGCCAGCAGTACAAGGAGGGTTTTTGGCACTGAAGCTTTCTTT	CASSTRRVFGTEAFF
NA	NA	TRBV2	TRBJ2-7	TGTGCCAGCAGTGATGTTGGGGCGTTCGAGCAGTACTTC	CASSDVGAFEQYF
many	NA	TRBV5-1	TRBJ1-1	TGCGCCAGCAGCTTGGAGGCAGACACTGAAGCTTTCTTT	CASSLEADTEAFF
NA	TRBD1	TRBV10-3	TRBJ1-1	TGTGCCATCAGCAAGGGAAGTCAGGGGGCGCTTAACACTGAAGCTTTCTTT	CAISKGSQGALNTEAFF
few	NA	TRBV5-6	TRBJ2-3	TGTGCCAGCAGCTCCTACGGGATCGGACAGCATTTAGATACGCAGTATTTT	CASSSYGIGQHLDTQYF
NA	NA	TRBV7-2	TRBJ2-7	TGTGCCAGCAGCCTTAATGGGCGCGAGCAGTACTTC	CASSLNGREQYF
NA	NA	TRBV24-1	TRBJ1-5	TGTGCCACCCCGAGACCTCGGGGCAGTCAGCCCCAGCATTTT	CATPRPRGSQPQHF
NA	TRBD1	TRBV20-1	TRBJ2-7	TGCAGTGCTCGGGCGTGGACAGGAGAGAGAGAGCAGTACTTC	CSARAWTGEREQYF
NA	NA	TRBV6-2/TRBV6-3	TRBJ2-7	TGTGCCAGCAGTACCGGGACACACAGCGAGCAGTACTTC	CASSTGTHSEQYF
NA	TRBD1	TRBV11-1	TRBJ2-1	TGTGCCAGCAGCTTAGCAGGGACAGTCTCCTACAATGAGCAGTTCTTC	CASSLAGTVSYNEQFF
NA	NA	TRBV24-1	TRBJ2-1	TGTGCCACCAGTGATTCCTCCAGGGCCAATGAGCAGTTCTTC	CATSDSSRANEQFF
NA	TRBD1	TRBV24-1	TRBJ1-1	TGTGCCACCAGTGATTTGAAGGGACAGGGGCGACTGAACACTGAAGCTTTCTTT	CATSDLKGQGRLNTEAFF
NA	NA	TRBV12-3/TRBV12-4	TRBJ2-4	TGTGCCAGCAGTTTTGGGCCAGGGTTAGCCAAAAACATTCAGTACTTC	CASSFGPGLAKNIQYF
once	NA	TRBV7-2	TRBJ1-2	TGTGCCAGCAGCTTATCACGAGACTGTGGCTACACCTTC	CASSLSRDCGYTF
NA	TRBD2	TRBV12-3/TRBV12-4	TRBJ2-5	TGTGCCAGCAGTTCGTACGGGACTAGCGGGGGGGACCGAAAAGAGACCCAGTACTTC	CASSSYGTSGGDRKETQYF
NA	NA	TRBV7-8	TRBJ2-3	TGTGCCAGCAGCTTAGCGTCCAGGGTCTCCACAGATACGCAGTATTTT	CASSLASRVSTDTQYF
NA	NA	TRBV20-1	TRBJ2-4	TGCAGTGCTAGTACCTGGGATGTAGCCAAAAACATTCAGTACTTC	CSASTWDVAKNIQYF
NA	TRBD2	TRBV24-1	TRBJ2-5	TGTGCCACCAGTGTGTGGCTAGCGGGCCAAGAGACCCAGTACTTC	CATSVWLAGQETQYF
NA	NA	TRBV7-2	TRBJ2-1	TGTGCCAGCAGCTTGGAAGGGGGGGCCCTCTACAATGAGCAGTTCTTC	CASSLEGGALYNEQFF
NA	TRBD1	TRBV7-2	TRBJ2-7	TGTGCCAGCAGCGCAAGGACAGGGTGGAACTACGAGCAGTACTTC	CASSARTGWNYEQYF
NA	TRBD1	TRBV12-3/TRBV12-4	TRBJ1-3	TGTGCCAGCAGGCTCGCCCGGACAGGGGATGGGAACACCATATATTTT	CASRLARTGDGNTIYF
NA	NA	TRBV3-1	TRBJ2-1	TGTGCCAGCAGCAAAATTCCAGAGACTTCCAACAATGAGCAGTTCTTC	CASSKIPETSNNEQFF
few	NA	TRBV5-8	TRBJ2-1	TGTGCCAGCAGCCTGGATGGGGTGGCCTACAATGAGCAGTTCTTC	CASSLDGVAYNEQFF
NA	NA	TRBV6-1	TRBJ2-7	TGTGCCAGCAGTGAACTGGGGGTCCCTGTTTCCTACGAGCAGTACTTC	CASSELGVPVSYEQYF
few	NA	TRBV5-5	TRBJ1-1	TGTGCCAGCAGCCAGGGGTTTGATTGGACTGAAGCTTTCTTT	CASSQGFDWTEAFF
NA	TRBD2	TRBV20-1	TRBJ2-3	TGCAGTGCTAGTGGGTCGACTAGCGCCGGTACGCAGTATTTT	CSASGSTSAGTQYF
few	TRBD2	TRBV4-1	TRBJ2-1	TGCGCCAGCAGCCAAGATAAGCTAGCGGGGGGAATCTACAATGAGCAGTTCTTC	CASSQDKLAGGIYNEQFF
few	NA	TRBV7-9	TRBJ2-1	TGTGCCAGCGGGTTACAATCGGGGCTAGACGGGAGCTCCTACAATGAGCAGTTCTTC	CASGLQSGLDGSSYNEQFF
few	NA	TRBV29-1	TRBJ2-7	TGCAGCGTTGTTTTGGGTCAGGGGGGTTACGAGCAGTACTTC	CSVVLGQGGYEQYF
many	NA	TRBV7-2	TRBJ1-2	TGTGCCAGCAGCTTAGCGGGACAAGGGGGCTATGGCTACACCTTC	CASSLAGQGGYGYTF
few	NA	TRBV4-1	TRBJ2-7	TGCGCCAGCAGCCAGACCTACAGGGCTACAACCTACGAGCAGTACTTC	CASSQTYRATTYEQYF
NA	NA	TRBV29-1	TRBJ1-1	TGCAGCGTTGAAGAAACCCCGGGCACTGAAGCTTTCTTT	CSVEETPGTEAFF
NA	NA	TRBV20-1	TRBJ2-7	TGCAGTGCTAGGCGGGACAGAACAGAGCAGTACTTC	CSARRDRTEQYF
few	NA	TRBV29-1	TRBJ1-3	TGCAGCGTTGACAAAGGGCGGTCTGGAAACACCATATATTTT	CSVDKGRSGNTIYF
NA	NA	TRBV12-3/TRBV12-4	TRBJ2-1	TGTGCCAACAGTTTCACGGGACAACAGTTCTTC	CANSFTGQQFF
few	TRBD2	TRBV2	TRBJ2-3	TGTGCCAGCAGAACCCCAGCGGGGGATACAGATACGCAGTATTTT	CASRTPAGDTDTQYF